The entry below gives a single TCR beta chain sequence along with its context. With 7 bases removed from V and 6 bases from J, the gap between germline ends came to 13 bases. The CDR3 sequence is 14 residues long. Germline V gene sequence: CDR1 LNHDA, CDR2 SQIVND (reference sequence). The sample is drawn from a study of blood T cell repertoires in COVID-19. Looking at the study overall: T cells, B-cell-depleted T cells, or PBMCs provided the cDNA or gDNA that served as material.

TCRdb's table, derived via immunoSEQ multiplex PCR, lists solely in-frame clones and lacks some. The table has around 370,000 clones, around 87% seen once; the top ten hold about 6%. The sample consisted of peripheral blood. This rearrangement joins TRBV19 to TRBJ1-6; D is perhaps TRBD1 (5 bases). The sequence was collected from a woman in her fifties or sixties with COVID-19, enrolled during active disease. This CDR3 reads CASTGTRPNSPLHF. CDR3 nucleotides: TGTGCCAGTACAGGGACTCGGCCTAATTCACCCCTCCACTTT.